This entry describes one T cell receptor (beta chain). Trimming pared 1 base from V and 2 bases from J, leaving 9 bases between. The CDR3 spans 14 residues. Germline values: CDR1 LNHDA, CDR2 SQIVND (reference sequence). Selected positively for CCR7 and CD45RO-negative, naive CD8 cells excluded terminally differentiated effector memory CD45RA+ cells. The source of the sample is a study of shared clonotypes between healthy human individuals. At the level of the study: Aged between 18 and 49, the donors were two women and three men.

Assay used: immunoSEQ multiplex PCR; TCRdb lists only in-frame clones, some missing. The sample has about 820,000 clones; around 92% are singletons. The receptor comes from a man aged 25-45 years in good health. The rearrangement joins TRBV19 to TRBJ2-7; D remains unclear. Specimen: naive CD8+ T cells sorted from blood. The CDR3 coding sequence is TGTGCCAGTAGTATAGCGTCCAATACCTACGAGCAGTACTTC. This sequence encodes CASSIASNTYEQYF. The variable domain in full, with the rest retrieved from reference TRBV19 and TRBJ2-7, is DGGITQSPKYLFRKEGQNVTLSCEQNLNHDAMYWYRQDPGQGLRLIYYSQIVNDFQKGDIAEGYSVSREKKESFPLTVTSAQKNPTAFYLCASSIASNTYEQYFGPGTRLTVT.